Listed below are T cell receptor beta chains from one sample, sequenced in a study of CD8+ T cells in alopecia areata. TCRdb's table, derived via immunoSEQ multiplex PCR, lists solely in-frame clones and lacks some. The sample carries about 200,000 clones, roughly 64% recorded once. The source material was CD4+ T cells sorted from blood, sampled at week 24, from a patient treated with tofacitinib. These receptors were taken from a human donor with alopecia areata. The CDR3 runs from the conserved cysteine through the conserved F or W. Fields, in order: clone size, V gene, J gene, D gene, CDR3 DNA, CDR3 protein. A D gene is named only where the DNA matches it firmly. Expanded clones get a size class; other rows say once, few or many, or leave the size out.

>-|TRBV29-1|TRBJ1-2|-
TGCAGCGTTGATTTCAGGGCTGGCTACACCTTC
CSVDFRAGYTF
>-|TRBV27|TRBJ2-1|-
TGTGCCAGCAGTATTTCGGACCTTAATGAGCAGTTCTTC
CASSISDLNEQFF
>-|TRBV7-9|TRBJ2-2|TRBD1
TGTGCCAGCAGCCCGCCCTACAGGGGCACCGGGGAGCTGTTTTTT
CASSPPYRGTGELFF
>few|TRBV30|TRBJ2-7|-
TGTGCCTGGATTCCGGGACAAGGCTACGAGCAGTACTTC
CAWIPGQGYEQYF
>once|TRBV30|TRBJ2-5|-
TGTGCCTGGAGTCTGTCCCTGGGGACCCAGTACTTC
CAWSLSLGTQYF
>-|TRBV2|TRBJ2-5|TRBD1
TGTGCCAGCAGTAGTGACAGGGCCGAAGGAGAGACCCAGTACTTC
CASSSDRAEGETQYF
>-|TRBV19|TRBJ2-7|TRBD2
TGTGCCAGTAGCGGGACTATGTCGTCCTACGAGCAGTACTTC
CASSGTMSSYEQYF
>-|TRBV6-5|TRBJ2-3|-
TGTGCCAGCAATCGGGGGTCCGGAGATACGCAGTATTTT
CASNRGSGDTQYF
>many|TRBV29-1|TRBJ1-4|-
TGCAGCGTTGGGGGCGGTGAAAAACTGTTTTTT
CSVGGGEKLFF
>-|TRBV18|TRBJ2-5|TRBD1
TGTGCCAGCTCACCACCCGGCCGGGACAGGGTGGAGACCCAGTACTTC
CASSPPGRDRVETQYF
>-|TRBV2|TRBJ1-2|-
TGTGCCAGCAGTGAAATGGGCCATGGCTACACCTTC
CASSEMGHGYTF
>-|TRBV2|TRBJ1-2|TRBD1
TGTGCCAGCAGGGACAGGGAATCGAGCTATGGCTACACCTTC
CASRDRESSYGYTF
>-|TRBV11-1|TRBJ2-7|-
TGTGCCAGCAGGACCGCCTACGAGCAGTACTTC
CASRTAYEQYF
>-|TRBV5-1|TRBJ2-2|-
TGCGCCAGCAGCTTGGGCGGGCCGTCGGGGGAGCTGTTTTTT
CASSLGGPSGELFF
>-|TRBV9|TRBJ2-5|-
TGTGCCAGCAGCGTAACCTGGTCGGATACCCAGTACTTC
CASSVTWSDTQYF
>few|TRBV5-6|TRBJ2-7|TRBD1
TGTGCCAGCAGCTTCGCTTACAGGGACAGGAGCTCCTACGAGCAGTACTTC
CASSFAYRDRSSYEQYF
>-|TRBV2|TRBJ2-7|-
TGTGCCAGCAGGGCCGGGACACAGGGCGAGCAGTACTTC
CASRAGTQGEQYF
>-|TRBV28|TRBJ2-5|TRBD1
TGTGCCAGCAGTTTTTACGGACAGGGACAAGAGACCCAGTACTTC
CASSFYGQGQETQYF
>-|TRBV29-1|TRBJ2-5|TRBD1
TGCAGCGTTGAAGATCTCCAGGGGGACCAAGAGACCCAGTACTTC
CSVEDLQGDQETQYF
>-|TRBV30|TRBJ2-3|-
TGTGCCTGGAGTGACAGGGTAACAGATACGCAGTATTTT
CAWSDRVTDTQYF
>-|TRBV9|TRBJ2-5|-
TGTGCCAGCAGCGCACACCTTTCTAGCCCCGAGACCCAGTACTTC
CASSAHLSSPETQYF
>-|TRBV4-3|TRBJ1-6|-
TGCGCCAGCAGCCAAGGAAAGGGCAGGACTTCACCCCTCCACTTT
CASSQGKGRTSPLHF
>-|TRBV28|TRBJ2-7|-
TGTGCCAGCAGTTTCACAGGGGGGGGCTACGAGCAGTACTTC
CASSFTGGGYEQYF
>-|TRBV19|TRBJ2-6|-
TGTGCCAGTGGTTGGTCCAGGGTCTGGGGGGCCAACGTCCTGACTTTC
CASGWSRVWGANVLTF
>-|TRBV28|TRBJ1-2|-
TGTGCCAGCAGTTCCGGGACTCGAGTGAGGGGCTACACCTTC
CASSSGTRVRGYTF
>-|TRBV7-2|TRBJ2-1|TRBD2
TGTGCCAGCAGCTTTAGCGGGAGGCAGAACAATGAGCAGTTCTTC
CASSFSGRQNNEQFF
>few|TRBV30|TRBJ2-5|-
TGTGCCTGGAACCGTGACTTGAACAAAGAGACCCAGTACTTC
CAWNRDLNKETQYF
>-|TRBV19|TRBJ2-7|-
TGTGCCAGCTCAACAGGGAGTGCCTACGAGCAGTACTTC
CASSTGSAYEQYF
>few|TRBV6-1|TRBJ1-1|-
TGTGCCATCACTCCGACCGCCGGCCGAGGTGGTGAAGCTTTCTTT
CAITPTAGRGGEAFF
>-|TRBV6-5|TRBJ2-5|TRBD1
TGTGCCAGCAGTGATGGGACAGGGCAGACCCAGTACTTC
CASSDGTGQTQYF
>-|TRBV2|TRBJ2-1|TRBD2
TGTGCCAGCAGTGAAGAAGGAGCGGGGACTGAGCAGTTCTTC
CASSEEGAGTEQFF
>-|TRBV18|TRBJ2-7|TRBD1
TGTGCCACCCGAGTCCAGGGGGCTGGCGACGAGCAGTACTTC
CATRVQGAGDEQYF
>-|TRBV30|TRBJ1-2|-
TGTGCCTGGAGTGGTCCGGGGGGTAGGACCTTC
CAWSGPGGRTF
>-|TRBV6-1|TRBJ2-1|-
TGTGCCAGCAGTGAAGTCCCGATGAACTCCTACAATGAGCAGTTCTTC
CASSEVPMNSYNEQFF
>-|TRBV6-5|TRBJ2-1|TRBD2
TGTGCCAGCAGTTACTCTTTTAGCGGGAGTTACAATGAGCAGTTCTTC
CASSYSFSGSYNEQFF
>-|TRBV18|TRBJ2-1|TRBD2
TGTGCCAGCTCACTACAACTAGCGGCTTCCTACAATGAGCAGTTCTTC
CASSLQLAASYNEQFF
>-|TRBV2|TRBJ2-7|TRBD2
TGTGCCAGCAGACTCCAGACTAGCGGGGGGGCCTTAGAGCAGTACTTC
CASRLQTSGGALEQYF
>-|TRBV7-3|TRBJ1-2|TRBD1
TGTGCCAGCAGCCCTAGACAGGGCTATGGCTACACCTTC
CASSPRQGYGYTF
>-|TRBV25-1|TRBJ1-2|TRBD1
TGTGCCAGCAGCCCAGGGGGCGGCTACACCTTC
CASSPGGGYTF
>-|TRBV7-2|TRBJ2-7|-
TGTGCCAGCAGCTTATTGGCCAGGGCCCACGAGCAGTACTTC
CASSLLARAHEQYF
>once|TRBV7-7|TRBJ2-5|-
TGTGCCAGCAGCTTATTTGGGGGGGCCCCTCCAGAGACCCAGTACTTC
CASSLFGGAPPETQYF
>-|TRBV20-1|TRBJ1-5|-
TGCAGTGCTAGAGTGGGACAGCCCCAGCATTTT
CSARVGQPQHF
>-|TRBV30|TRBJ1-1|-
TGTGCCTGTCAGAGCGTAATGAGGGGCACTGAAGCTTTCTTT
CACQSVMRGTEAFF
>-|TRBV30|TRBJ2-7|TRBD1
TGTGCCTGGGAAGACAGGGGGCGCATATACGAGCAGTACTTC
CAWEDRGRIYEQYF
>-|TRBV5-4|TRBJ1-2|-
TGTGCCAGCAGCTTGCAGGGACCTAACTATGGCTACACCTTC
CASSLQGPNYGYTF